The rows below give T cell receptor beta chains drawn from one sample of a study of shared clonotypes between healthy human individuals. Clones were read by immunoSEQ multiplex PCR, and TCRdb kept only the in-frame ones, dropping some. The sample yields over a million clones, around 78% seen once. Sequences were obtained from memory CD4+ T cells from PBMCs. The receptor source for this set is a man aged 18-30 years in good health. Some clones in this sample may be carry-over from other donors' samples. Each CDR3 is given with its conserved first and last residue. The order of the fields is V gene, J gene, clone size, D gene, CDR3 protein, CDR3 DNA. A D gene is named only where the DNA matches it firmly. Clone size is stated in some rows and not others, as once, few, many or a class when expanded.

TRBV14	TRBJ2-1	-	-	CASSQGRWNEQFF	TGTGCCAGCAGCCAAGGGAGATGGAATGAGCAGTTCTTC
TRBV5-6	TRBJ1-1	-	TRBD1	CASSLVDRGGTEAFF	TGTGCCAGCAGCTTGGTAGACAGGGGAGGCACTGAAGCTTTCTTT
TRBV14	TRBJ2-5	-	TRBD2	CASSLQREGLQETQYF	TGTGCCAGCAGCCTTCAGCGGGAGGGCCTCCAAGAGACCCAGTACTTC
TRBV2	TRBJ1-4	-	TRBD1	CASRGQGLTNEKLFF	TGTGCCAGCAGGGGACAGGGTTTAACTAATGAAAAACTGTTTTTT
TRBV11-2	TRBJ2-2	once	-	CASSHKLRNQGRTGELFF	TGTGCCAGCAGCCACAAACTTAGGAATCAGGGACGGACCGGGGAGCTGTTTTTT
TRBV7-3	TRBJ1-4	-	-	CASSFDRDSEKLFF	TGTGCCAGCAGCTTCGACAGAGACAGTGAAAAACTGTTTTTT
TRBV28	TRBJ1-2	-	-	CASSLTENYGYTF	TGTGCCAGCAGTCTGACAGAAAACTATGGCTACACCTTC
TRBV19	TRBJ2-3	-	TRBD2	CASTLGLAGAGTDTQYF	TGTGCCAGTACTTTAGGACTAGCGGGAGCAGGCACAGATACGCAGTATTTT
TRBV7-9	TRBJ1-1	few	-	CASSPQGNTEAFF	TGTGCCAGCAGCCCACAGGGAAACACTGAAGCTTTCTTT
TRBV5-1	TRBJ2-5	-	-	CASSLAASLQETQYF	TGCGCCAGCAGCTTGGCGGCCAGCTTACAAGAGACCCAGTACTTC
TRBV6-5	TRBJ1-2	-	-	CASSYTGGAYGYTF	TGTGCCAGCAGTTACACGGGAGGGGCATATGGCTACACCTTC
TRBV7-8	TRBJ2-5	-	-	CASSPKSGTLRETQYF	TGTGCCAGCAGCCCTAAGTCCGGGACACTTCGGGAGACCCAGTACTTC
TRBV28	TRBJ2-7	-	-	CASSWTVSEQYF	TGTGCCAGCAGTTGGACGGTTTCCGAGCAGTACTTC
TRBV5-1	TRBJ2-1	-	-	CASSRGAQLIWDEQFF	TGCGCCAGCAGCCGGGGGGCGCAGTTGATTTGGGATGAGCAGTTCTTC
TRBV6-5	TRBJ1-1	-	TRBD1	CASRLQGMNTEAFF	TGTGCCAGCAGATTACAGGGGATGAACACTGAAGCTTTCTTT
TRBV5-1	TRBJ2-4	once	TRBD2	CASSSSSGGTKNIQYF	TGCGCCAGCAGCTCCTCTAGCGGGGGAACCAAAAACATTCAGTACTTC
TRBV6-4	TRBJ2-7	-	-	CASRIDRNSYEQYF	TGTGCCAGCCGGATCGACAGGAATTCCTACGAGCAGTACTTC
TRBV5-4	TRBJ1-5	few	-	CASSLAPSESNQPQHF	TGTGCCAGCAGCTTGGCCCCAAGTGAAAGCAATCAGCCCCAGCATTTT
TRBV4-1	TRBJ2-3	-	-	CASTWLPGQGTAQYTQYF	TGCGCCAGCACCTGGCTCCCGGGGCAGGGGACCGCACAATATACGCAGTATTTT
TRBV5-8	TRBJ2-3	-	TRBD2	CASSPGTIGASTDTQYF	TGTGCCAGCAGCCCCGGGACTATCGGTGCTAGCACAGATACGCAGTATTTT
TRBV7-2	TRBJ1-5	-	-	CASSLGTVSNQPQHF	TGTGCCAGCAGCTTAGGGACAGTTAGCAATCAGCCCCAGCATTTT
TRBV27	TRBJ1-2	few	-	CASSLSMDRRYGYTF	TGTGCCAGCAGTTTATCGATGGACAGAAGATATGGCTACACCTTC
TRBV5-4	TRBJ1-1	-	-	CASSLPRRGPEAFF	TGTGCCAGCAGCTTGCCCAGACGGGGGCCTGAAGCTTTCTTT
TRBV2	TRBJ1-4	-	TRBD1	CASRKQGAWEKLFF	TGTGCCAGCAGGAAACAGGGGGCTTGGGAAAAACTGTTTTTT
TRBV7-9	TRBJ2-7	-	TRBD1	CASSPRTGSSYEQYF	TGTGCCAGCAGCCCAAGGACAGGGAGCTCCTACGAGCAGTACTTC
TRBV28	TRBJ2-1	-	TRBD2	CASSLSGRAGDNEQFF	TGTGCCAGCAGTCTGAGCGGGAGGGCCGGGGACAATGAGCAGTTCTTC
TRBV4-1	TRBJ1-4	-	TRBD1	CASSQVGNRGGEKLFF	TGCGCCAGCAGCCAAGTTGGTAACAGGGGTGGTGAAAAACTGTTTTTT
TRBV7-6	TRBJ2-5	few	-	CASSLRTGQETQYF	TGTGCCAGCAGCTTACGCACAGGTCAAGAGACCCAGTACTTC
TRBV6-6	TRBJ2-1	-	-	CASSRGGNEQFF	TGTGCCAGCAGTCGTGGGGGCAATGAGCAGTTCTTC